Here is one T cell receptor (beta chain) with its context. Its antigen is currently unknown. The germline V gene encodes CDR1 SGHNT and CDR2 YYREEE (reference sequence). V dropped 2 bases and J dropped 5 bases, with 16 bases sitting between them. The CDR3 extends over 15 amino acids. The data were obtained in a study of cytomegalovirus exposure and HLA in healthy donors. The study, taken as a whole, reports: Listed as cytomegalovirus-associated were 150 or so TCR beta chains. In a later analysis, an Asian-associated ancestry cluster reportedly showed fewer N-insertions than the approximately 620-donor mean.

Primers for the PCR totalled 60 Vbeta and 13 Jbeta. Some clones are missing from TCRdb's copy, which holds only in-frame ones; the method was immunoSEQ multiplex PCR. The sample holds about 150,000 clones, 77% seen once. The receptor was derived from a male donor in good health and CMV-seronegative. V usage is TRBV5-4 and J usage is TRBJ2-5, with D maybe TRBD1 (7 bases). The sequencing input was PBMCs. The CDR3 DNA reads TGTGCCAGCAGCTTCCGGGACAGTGGGAGGGAGACCCAGTACTTC. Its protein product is CASSFRDSGRETQYF.